The clone carrying this T cell receptor (beta chain) was recorded many times. What it binds is not known. The library tagged individual cDNA molecules with unique molecular identifiers. TCRdb reprocessed the RACE reads via MiXCR and lists one record per CDR3 protein. The sample carries 35,000 to 50,000 distinct CDR3 sequences, approximately 4.5% recorded once. This sample was taken from a study of human T cells and chemical hapten exposure. Turning to the study itself: TCR yields per sample varied mostly from small pooled library volume differences.

Broader study findings: DPC sensitization did not alter TCRs above 1 in 1000 frequency.

The sample's time point: healthy volunteer bleed at 2 weeks. The template was total RNA from unfractionated whole blood. V gave up 5 bases and J gave up 2 bases, with 15 bases separating them. From germline, CDR1 is MGHDK and CDR2 SYGVNS. The length of the CDR3 is 15 residues. The chain recombines TRBV25-1 with TRBJ2-5; D is possibly TRBD1 (5 bases). The sample comprised whole blood. The TCR originated in a female donor in good health. Some clones in this sample may be carry-over from other donors' samples. The CDR3 loop is CASSLAGSPQETQYF. The CDR3 region has the DNA TGTGCCAGCAGTCTCGCAGGGTCCCCACAAGAGACCCAGTACTTC.